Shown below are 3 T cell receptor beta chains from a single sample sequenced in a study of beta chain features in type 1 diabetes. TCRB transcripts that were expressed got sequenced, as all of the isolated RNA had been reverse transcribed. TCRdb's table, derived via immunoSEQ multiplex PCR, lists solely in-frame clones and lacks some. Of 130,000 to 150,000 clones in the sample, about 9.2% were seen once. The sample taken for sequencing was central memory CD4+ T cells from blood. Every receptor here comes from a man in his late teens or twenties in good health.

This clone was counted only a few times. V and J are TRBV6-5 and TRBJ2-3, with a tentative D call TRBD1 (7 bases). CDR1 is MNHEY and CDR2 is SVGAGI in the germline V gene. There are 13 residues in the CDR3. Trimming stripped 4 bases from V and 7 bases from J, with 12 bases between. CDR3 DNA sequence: TGTGCCAGCAGTTCCCCAGGGGGGAATACGCAGTATTTT. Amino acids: CASSSPGGNTQYF.

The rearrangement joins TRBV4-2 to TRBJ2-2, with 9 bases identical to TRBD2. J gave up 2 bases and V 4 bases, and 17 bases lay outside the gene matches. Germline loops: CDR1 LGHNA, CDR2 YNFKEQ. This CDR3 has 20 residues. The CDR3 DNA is TGTGCCAGCAGCCTCGGAGGGGTCGCGGGGGGGATAATCAACACCGGGGAGCTGTTTTTT. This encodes CASSLGGVAGGIINTGELFF.

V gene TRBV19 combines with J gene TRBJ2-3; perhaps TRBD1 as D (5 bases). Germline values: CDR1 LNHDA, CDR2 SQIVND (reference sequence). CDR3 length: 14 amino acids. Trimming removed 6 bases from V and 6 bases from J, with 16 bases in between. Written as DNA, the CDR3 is TGTGCCAGTAGCTACAGGATCCAATCGGATACGCAGTATTTT. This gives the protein CASSYRIQSDTQYF.